This T cell receptor beta chain emerged from a study of blood T cell repertoires in COVID-19. Study-wide background: Researchers got acute and convalescent COVID-19 samples from the United States, Italy and Spain.

Trimming took 2 bases from V and 0 from J, leaving 18 bases between them. The CDR3 has 18 residues. Germline V gives CDR1 SGHKS, CDR2 YYEKEE (reference sequence). In the source study's methods: Researchers report that nucleated cell counts were estimated from reference gene primer amplification. Here immunoSEQ multiplex PCR was the method, and the copy in TCRdb shows in-frame clones only, minus some. That table supplies the V and J calls and clone size; D and trimming were determined from the DNA. This sample carries some 110,000 clones, about 76% of them seen once, and the ten largest clones take less than 20%.

The V call is TRBV5-5, the J call TRBJ1-3; maybe TRBD1 (6 bases). Sequenced material: peripheral blood. The sequence came from an older woman with acute or convalescent COVID-19. The CDR3 reads CASSFFDSQGNSGNTIYF. The CDR3 nucleotides read TGTGCCAGCAGCTTTTTTGACTCACAGGGTAACTCTGGAAACACCATATATTTT.